These 18 T cell receptor beta chains were sequenced from one sample in a study of CD8 T cells in Susac syndrome. It was with random hexamers that roughly 0.45 to 1 ug RNA was reverse transcribed. TCRdb recomputed calls from the immunoSEQ multiplex PCR reads with MiXCR, one row per CDR3 protein. Counted here are some 180,000 distinct CDR3 sequences, over 85% occurring once; the ten biggest clones make up over 0.08%. The sample was CD4+ T cells from PBMCs. The receptors were gathered from a human donor in good health.

This rearrangement joins TRBV13 to TRBJ1-2; TRBD1 matches 7 bases. V shed 4 bases and J 9 bases; nucleotides not matched to a gene: 5. This CDR3 is 12 amino acids long. Germline lookup yields CDR1 PRHDT and CDR2 FYEKMQ (reference sequence). CDR3 in DNA: TGTGCCAGCAGCTACAGGGGAGGAAGCTACACCTTC. Amino acid sequence: CASSYRGGSYTF.

The chain links TRBV23-1 to TRBJ1-5; D not certain. TRBV23-1 is an open reading frame, and its role is uncertain. Trimming pared 6 bases from V and 5 bases from J, leaving 5 bases between. CDR3 size: 11 residues. The CDR3 is CASSPDQPQHF. For the CDR3, the DNA is TGCGCCAGCAGCCCTGATCAGCCCCAGCATTTT.

The CDR3 DNA reads TGTGCCAGCAGTCTTGAGGGACTAGCGGGAGGTGGAGAGACCCAGTACTTC. This translates into CASSLEGLAGGGETQYF. The rearrangement uses TRBV12-3 or TRBV12-4 and TRBJ2-5, with 15 bases fitting TRBD2. Trimming cost V 5 bases and J 4 bases; bases outside gene matches: 8. The CDR3 has 17 residues.

The chain carries TRBV19 and TRBJ2-5; the D gene is possibly TRBD1 (6 bases). Germline CDR1 is LNHDA and CDR2 is SQIVND (reference sequence). V lost 3 bases to trimming and J lost 3 bases, with 14 bases between them. This CDR3 region has 15 residues. The CDR3 is CASSMTGTREETQYF. The CDR3 DNA follows: TGTGCCAGTAGTATGACCGGGACAAGAGAAGAGACCCAGTACTTC.

The chain couples TRBV12-3 or TRBV12-4 to TRBJ2-3, with no clear D. The CDR3 consists of 14 residues. The V end was cut by 6 bases, the J end by 5 bases, with 15 bases between. CDR3 loop: CASRPDRALDTQYF. In nucleotides, the CDR3 is TGTGCCAGCAGGCCCGATAGGGCACTAGATACGCAGTATTTT.

The chain is built from TRBV29-1 and TRBJ2-7; D might be TRBD1 (6 bases). Trimming stripped 4 bases from V and 7 bases from J, with 20 bases between. CDR1 is SQVTM, CDR2 ANQGSEA, per germline. This CDR3 has 14 amino acids. CDR3 sequence (DNA): TGCAGCGTTGGTAAGAGACAGGCAGTGAAAGAGCAGTACTTC. Amino acid sequence: CSVGKRQAVKEQYF.

The gene calls are TRBV27 and TRBJ2-1, with D uncertain. The CDR3 spans 14 residues. Germline CDR1 and CDR2: MNHEY and SMNVEV (reference sequence). V was shortened by 7 bases and J by 4 bases, with 14 bases between the two germline ends. The CDR3 here is CASISLSSYNEQFF. CDR3 bases: TGTGCCAGCATCTCTCTCTCTTCGTACAATGAGCAGTTCTTC.

J is TRBJ2-1 and V is TRBV19; D is undetermined. The V gene lost 3 bases and the J gene lost 3 bases, with 6 bases spanning the gap. Looked up from germline, CDR1 is LNHDA and CDR2 is SQIVND (reference sequence). This CDR3 is 13 amino acids long. CDR3: CASSMAVYNEQFF. CDR3 in DNA: TGTGCCAGTAGTATGGCAGTCTACAATGAGCAGTTCTTC.

The chain uses TRBV28 and TRBJ2-7; 9 positions match TRBD1. Trimming at V came to 6 bases and at J to 1 base, leaving 10 bases not matched to a gene. Per the germline V gene, CDR1 is MDHEN and CDR2 is SYDVKM. This CDR3 is built from 16 residues. The CDR3 nucleotides read TGTGCCAGCAGACCACGAACAGGGGGCGATTCCTACGAGCAGTACTTC. Translation gives CASRPRTGGDSYEQYF.

The table lists this clonotype with a count of one. The chain has TRBV7-6 and TRBJ2-6; D is uncertain. The CDR3 sequence is 13 residues long. Germline assignment: CDR1 SGHVS and CDR2 FNYEAQ. V dropped 8 bases and J dropped 2 bases, with 7 bases sitting between them. The CDR3 loop reads CASGKTGANVLTF. Written as DNA, the CDR3 is TGTGCCAGCGGTAAAACTGGGGCCAACGTCCTGACTTTC.

This chain uses TRBV11-1 with TRBJ1-1; TRBD1 matches 7 bases. Losses at the gene ends were 4 bases for V and 1 base for J; bases not matched to a gene: 6. The germline V gene encodes CDR1 SGHAT and CDR2 FQDESV (reference sequence). This CDR3 is 15 amino acids long. CDR3 in amino acids: CASSYWDSTNTEAFF. The CDR3 bases are TGTGCCAGCAGCTATTGGGACAGTACGAACACTGAAGCTTTCTTT.

This chain joins TRBV28 and TRBJ2-5, with D maybe TRBD2 (5 bases). This CDR3 is built from 11 residues. The germline V and J ends were trimmed by 7 bases and 6 bases, with 9 bases remaining between them. Germline CDR1 is MDHEN and CDR2 is SYDVKM. CDR3: CASNGDQTQYF. CDR3 nucleotides: TGTGCCAGCAACGGGGATCAGACCCAGTACTTC.

The V call is TRBV30, the J call TRBJ1-3, with 7 bases identical to TRBD1. The J segment lost 2 bases and the V segment lost 5 bases, leaving 15 bases of the junction unmatched. The CDR3 loop spans 17 amino acids. The germline V gene encodes CDR1 GTSNPN and CDR2 SVGIG (reference sequence). The CDR3 coding sequence is TGTGCCTGGCGACGAGCATTCGGGACAGATACTGGAAACACCATATATTTT. It is translated as CAWRRAFGTDTGNTIYF.

The chain carries TRBV30 and TRBJ2-2, with 7 bases lining up with TRBD2. With V trimmed by 0 bases and J by 5 bases, 3 bases remained unmatched. The CDR3 consists of 14 residues. Looked up from germline, CDR1 is GTSNPN and CDR2 is SVGIG (reference sequence). Here the CDR3 reads CAWSVGRGTGELFF. In DNA, the CDR3 is TGTGCCTGGAGTGTAGGGAGGGGAACCGGGGAGCTGTTTTTT.

The chain carries TRBV19 and TRBJ2-7; weak D call: TRBD1 (6 bases). Germline lookup yields CDR1 LNHDA and CDR2 SQIVND (reference sequence). The CDR3 has 16 amino acids. V lost 6 bases, J lost 0 bases, and 18 bases lay in between. CDR3 protein: CASSKISGTISYEQYF. The CDR3 region has the DNA TGTGCCAGTAGCAAAATCTCCGGGACAATCTCCTACGAGCAGTACTTC.

The chain joins TRBV7-2 to TRBJ2-7; possible D gene TRBD2, 5 bases. The CDR3 sequence is 14 residues long. Germline V gene sequence: CDR1 SGHTA, CDR2 FQGNSA. V was trimmed by 2 bases and J by 7 bases, leaving 15 bases between them. The CDR3 DNA sequence: TGTGCCAGCAGCTTATCGGGGAACTCTGGGGAGCAGTACTTC. Translated, it gives CASSLSGNSGEQYF. The full variable domain, in which reference TRBV7-2 and TRBJ2-7 provide the parts outside the CDR3, is GAGVSQSPSNKVTEKGKDVELRCDPISGHTALYWYRQSLGQGLEFLIYFQGNSAPDKSGLPSDRFSAERTGGSVSTLTIQRTQQEDSAVYLCASSLSGNSGEQYFGPGTRLTVT.

Remarks on this clonotype: The DNA is omitted, as the CDR3 cannot be located on it reliably, and the CDR3 follows TCRdb's listing. The rearrangement uses TRBV7-9 and TRBJ2-1; TRBD1, as called in the table, went unchecked against the DNA. The V gene's germline CDR1 is SEHNR and CDR2 FQNEAQ (reference sequence). The CDR3 numbers 17 amino acids, ends counted. The CDR3 spells CASSPVFWREVYNEQFF.

The chain recombines TRBV24-1 with TRBJ2-5; a weak D match, TRBD2 (6 bases). CDR1 KGHDR and CDR2 SFDVKD come from the germline V gene. This CDR3 comprises 16 residues. V was clipped by 3 bases and J by 7 bases, with 20 bases between them. CDR3 DNA: TGTGCCACCAGTGATGTACCGGGACTGGCTTGGGTGACCCAGTACTTC. This gives the protein CATSDVPGLAWVTQYF.